The next 18 T cell receptor beta chains were all read from a single sample in a study of OX40 agonist ivuxolimab in advanced cancers. Clones were read by immunoSEQ multiplex PCR, and TCRdb kept only the in-frame ones, dropping some. In the table there are under 70,000 clones, over 75% of which are singletons. The sequences come from CD4+ or CD8+ T cells sorted from blood, collected in a trial of the OX40 agonist ivuxolimab. The receptor set was obtained from an adult with an advanced solid tumor such as melanoma, head and neck, liver or kidney cancer.

J is TRBJ1-1 and V is TRBV5-1, with TRBD1 matching 8 bases. The germline V gene encodes CDR1 SGHRS and CDR2 YFSETQ. V lost 4 bases to trimming and J lost 5 bases; unmatched junction nucleotides: 7. This CDR3 has 14 residues. The CDR3 DNA follows: TGCGCCAGCAGCCCTCGGACAGGGCGGACTGAAGCTTTCTTT. Residues: CASSPRTGRTEAFF.

This chain uses TRBV13 with TRBJ2-5, with D possibly being TRBD2 (6 bases). Germline assignment: CDR1 PRHDT and CDR2 FYEKMQ (reference sequence). The CDR3 is made up of 15 amino acids. The V and J ends lost 1 base and 5 bases respectively, with 14 bases between them. The CDR3 nucleotides read TGTGCCAGCAGCTTAGTTGGTCTCCGGGGGGAGACCCAGTACTTC. Encoded protein: CASSLVGLRGETQYF.

This rearrangement joins TRBV5-1 to TRBJ2-3, with 12 bases identical to TRBD2. The CDR3 runs 16 residues. The germline CDR1 and CDR2 sequences are SGHRS and YFSETQ. The V segment lost 4 bases and the J segment 7 bases; nucleotides outside the gene matches: 10. The CDR3: CASSGGTSGSLNTQYF. In DNA, the CDR3 is TGCGCCAGCAGCGGTGGGACTAGCGGGTCTTTAAATACGCAGTATTTT.

V gene TRBV5-6 combines with J gene TRBJ1-6; D gene uncertain. Germline CDR1 is SGHDT and CDR2 is YYEEEE. The V gene lost 0 bases and the J gene lost 4 bases, with 11 bases spanning the gap. CDR3 size: 16 residues. The CDR3 sequence: CASSLDGPPYNSPLHF. For the CDR3, the DNA is TGTGCCAGCAGCTTGGACGGGCCCCCTTATAATTCACCCCTCCACTTT.

This clone was detected a few times. This chain links TRBV5-5 with TRBJ1-2, with D perhaps TRBD1 (6 bases). The CDR3 length is 16 residues. Trimming took off 0 bases at V and 4 bases at J, with 16 bases between the two ends. Germline V gene data show CDR1 as SGHKS and CDR2 as YYEKEE (reference sequence). CDR3 region: CASSLAAGTLGYGYTF. The CDR3, as DNA: TGTGCCAGCAGCTTGGCAGCGGGGACATTGGGCTATGGCTACACCTTC.

This chain links TRBV21-1 with TRBJ2-1. TRBV21-1 is annotated as a pseudogene. This CDR3 is built from 13 residues. The CDR3 DNA reads as TGTGCCAGCAGCAAAAGAATCAACAATGAGCAGTTCTTC. This sequence encodes CASSKRINNEQFF.

The chain combines TRBV5-1 with TRBJ2-3, with D perhaps given as TRBD1 or TRBD2 (6 bases each). The germline CDR1 and CDR2 sequences are SGHRS and YFSETQ. This CDR3 is built from 14 residues. V was shortened by 4 bases and J by 10 bases, with 19 bases between the two germline ends. The CDR3 DNA reads as TGCGCCAGCAGCCCGGCGTTTGGGGGGCAGCCGCAGTATTTT. Translation: CASSPAFGGQPQYF.

The chain carries TRBV2 and TRBJ2-1; 12 nucleotides agree with TRBD2. V shed 5 bases, J shed 7 bases, and the junction held 6 bases outside the gene matches. The CDR3 has 15 residues. Germline V gene data show CDR1 as SNHLY and CDR2 as FYNNEI. The CDR3 nucleotides read TGTGCCAGCAGTCTAGCGGGGGGGCCTCAAAATGAGCAGTTCTTC. Its translation is CASSLAGGPQNEQFF.

The chain combines TRBV28 with TRBJ1-3, with D possibly TRBD1 on 5 matching bases. The CDR3 has 13 residues. Trimming shortened V by 7 bases and J by 4 bases, and 11 bases separated the two germline ends. Germline V gives CDR1 MDHEN, CDR2 SYDVKM. The CDR3 DNA follows: TGTGCCAGCACTATAAGACAGGGAAACACCATATATTTT. Translated, it gives CASTIRQGNTIYF.

The gene calls are TRBV7-9 and TRBJ1-1; D gene uncertain. Germline lookup yields CDR1 SEHNR and CDR2 FQNEAQ (reference sequence). V lost 3 bases and J lost 1, with 3 bases in between. The CDR3 length is 12 residues. CDR3 residues: CASSFTNTEAFF. The CDR3 DNA reads as TGTGCCAGCAGCTTTACGAACACTGAAGCTTTCTTT.

This sequence joins TRBV27 and TRBJ1-4; TRBD1 aligns across 7 bases. From germline, CDR1 is MNHEY and CDR2 SMNVEV (reference sequence). This CDR3 is built from 13 residues. V lost 8 bases and J lost 5; bases outside the gene matches: 5. For the CDR3, the DNA is TGTGCCAGCCTCTCGGGACAGAATGAAAAACTGTTTTTT. This encodes CASLSGQNEKLFF.

The genes are TRBV15 and TRBJ2-3; 7 bases map to TRBD2. V gave up 3 bases and J gave up 0 bases; unmatched junction bases: 6. CDR1 is LNHNV, CDR2 YYDKDF, per germline (reference sequence). This CDR3 region has 16 residues. DNA for the CDR3: TGTGCCACCAGCAGGAGGACTAGACCTAGCACAGATACGCAGTATTTT. The encoded protein is CATSRRTRPSTDTQYF.

A few counts support this clone. The rearrangement links TRBV25-1 to TRBJ1-6; D call uncertain. CDR1 is MGHDK, CDR2 SYGVNS, per germline. The CDR3 consists of 13 residues. V was shortened by 6 bases and J by 7 bases, with 10 bases between the two germline ends. CDR3 sequence reads: CASRRAFNSPLHF. In DNA, the CDR3 is TGTGCCAGCAGACGGGCCTTCAATTCACCCCTCCACTTT.

This clone showed up just a few times. The J gene is TRBJ2-7, the V gene TRBV6-5; 7 nucleotides agree with TRBD2. The V segment lost 2 bases and the J segment 4 bases; nucleotides outside the gene matches: 8. Germline-derived CDR1 and CDR2 are MNHEY and SVGAGI. The CDR3 has 15 amino acids. CDR3 sequence: CASSYAGGRAYEQYF. Here the CDR3 DNA reads TGTGCCAGCAGTTACGCTGGCGGGAGAGCGTACGAGCAGTACTTC.

The chain links TRBV2 to TRBJ1-2; D may be TRBD1 (5 bases). The germline V gene has CDR1 SNHLY and CDR2 FYNNEI. The CDR3 is 13 residues long. With 1 base removed from V and 10 bases from J, the gap between germline ends came to 13 bases. CDR3: CASSEGTGQLYTF. DNA for the CDR3: TGTGCCAGCAGTGAAGGTACAGGCCAGCTCTACACCTTC. The full variable domain, in which reference TRBV2 and TRBJ1-2 provide the parts outside the CDR3, is EPEVTQTPSHQVTQMGQEVILRCVPISNHLYFYWYRQILGQKVEFLVSFYNNEISEKSEIFDDQFSVERPDGSNFTLKIRSTKLEDSAMYFCASSEGTGQLYTFGSGTRLTVV.

The chain is built from TRBV10-1 and TRBJ2-3; 9 bases map to TRBD2. CDR3 size: 15 residues. V lost 3 bases and J lost 6; bases outside the gene matches: 7. CDR1 and CDR2 (germline): WNHNN, SYGVQD (reference sequence). The CDR3 protein is CASSEVAGAIDTQYF. CDR3 nucleotides: TGCGCCAGCAGTGAAGTAGCGGGGGCCATTGATACGCAGTATTTT.

The V call is TRBV28, the J call TRBJ2-7; D might be TRBD2 (6 bases). Trimming removed 1 base from V and 2 bases from J, with 15 bases in between. Per the germline V gene, CDR1 is MDHEN and CDR2 is SYDVKM. The CDR3 length is 16 residues. CDR3 in DNA: TGTGCCAGCAGTTTATTCTTGGGGGGACTCACCTACGAGCAGTACTTC. Its protein is CASSLFLGGLTYEQYF.

The chain carries TRBV2 and TRBJ1-1; no reliable D call. Germline CDR1 is SNHLY and CDR2 is FYNNEI. The CDR3 contains 11 residues. V was cut by 4 bases and J by 8 bases, with 8 bases left in between. The CDR3 nucleotides read TGTGCCAGCAGTGCTCTCCTGGAAGCTTTCTTT. This sequence encodes CASSALLEAFF.